The clone carrying this T cell receptor beta chain showed up just a few times. Its antigen remains unknown. These data belong to a study of beta chain features in type 1 diabetes. Looking at the study overall: The examined sorted cells totaled 107,917,701 across samples. Study results and caveats: In type 1 diabetes patients, VDJ junctions had fewer insertions; deletions at these junctions were more frequent. A moderate, significant TCRB CDR3 shortening appeared in type 1 diabetes across four CD4+ subsets.

The CDR3 is 13 amino acids. Trimming cost V 9 bases and J 3 bases, with 13 bases left between them. CDR1 is LNHDA and CDR2 is SQIVND in the germline V gene (reference sequence). Expressed TCRB transcripts were sequenced, since all the RNA that had been isolated was reverse transcribed. About 3.57 million reads, on average, came from each naive, central memory and regulatory T cell sample. Generated by immunoSEQ multiplex PCR, the TCRdb table keeps only in-frame clones and is missing some. Of around 250,000 clones detected, over 11% appear once; the ten largest clones hold approximately 0.018%. Sequencing was carried out using naive CD4+ T cells from blood. The sequence came from a man aged 25 to 45 with type 1 diabetes. This chain joins TRBV19 and TRBJ2-3; weak D call: TRBD1 (6 bases). The CDR3 DNA follows: TGTGCCAGCAGAAACAGGGATACAGATACGCAGTATTTT. Translated: CASRNRDTDTQYF.